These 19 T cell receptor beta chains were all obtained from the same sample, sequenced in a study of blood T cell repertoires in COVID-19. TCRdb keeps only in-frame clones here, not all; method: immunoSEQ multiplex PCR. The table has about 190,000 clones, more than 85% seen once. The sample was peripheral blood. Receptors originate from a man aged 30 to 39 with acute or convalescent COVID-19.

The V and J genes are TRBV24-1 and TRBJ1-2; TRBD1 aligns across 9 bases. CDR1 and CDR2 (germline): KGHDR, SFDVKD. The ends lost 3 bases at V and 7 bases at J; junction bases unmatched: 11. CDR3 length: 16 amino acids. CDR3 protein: CATSDRDPGQGRGYTF. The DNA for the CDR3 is TGTGCCACCAGTGATCGGGACCCGGGACAGGGCCGTGGCTACACCTTC.

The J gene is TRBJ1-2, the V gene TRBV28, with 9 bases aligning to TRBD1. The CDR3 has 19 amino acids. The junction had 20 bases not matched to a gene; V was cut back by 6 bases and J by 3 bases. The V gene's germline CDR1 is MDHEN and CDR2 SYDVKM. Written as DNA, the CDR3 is TGTGCCAGCAGAGAACCTCCGGGACAGGGCGCGGGAAGATACTATGGCTACACCTTC. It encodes CASREPPGQGAGRYYGYTF.

CDR3 coding DNA: TGTGCCAGCATGAGGGGACTAGGTACGGAGACCCAGTACTTC. This codes for CASMRGLGTETQYF. The chain is built from TRBV2 and TRBJ2-5; 8 bases agree with TRBD2. This CDR3 is built from 14 residues. Germline V lookup: CDR1 SNHLY, CDR2 FYNNEI. Trimming cost V 7 bases and J 5 bases; bases outside gene matches: 9.

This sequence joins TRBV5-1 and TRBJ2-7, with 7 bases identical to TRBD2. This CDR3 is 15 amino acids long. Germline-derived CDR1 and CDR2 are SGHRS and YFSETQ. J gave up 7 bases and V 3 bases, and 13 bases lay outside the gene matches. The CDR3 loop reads CASSSTGAAGWEQYF. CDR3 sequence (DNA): TGCGCCAGCAGCTCCACGGGAGCAGCGGGGTGGGAGCAGTACTTC.

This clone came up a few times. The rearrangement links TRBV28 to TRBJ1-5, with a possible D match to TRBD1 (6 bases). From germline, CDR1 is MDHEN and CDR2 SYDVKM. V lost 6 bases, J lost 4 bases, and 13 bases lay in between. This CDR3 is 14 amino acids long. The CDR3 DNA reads TGTGCCAGCAGCCCAGGGGTCCGGAATCAGCCCCAGCATTTT. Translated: CASSPGVRNQPQHF.

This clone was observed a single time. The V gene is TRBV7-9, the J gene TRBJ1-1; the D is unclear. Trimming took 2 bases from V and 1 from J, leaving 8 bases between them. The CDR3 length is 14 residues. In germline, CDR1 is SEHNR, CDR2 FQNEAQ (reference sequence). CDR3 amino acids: CASSLSTGNTEAFF. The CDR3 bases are TGTGCCAGCAGCTTATCTACGGGGAACACTGAAGCTTTCTTT.

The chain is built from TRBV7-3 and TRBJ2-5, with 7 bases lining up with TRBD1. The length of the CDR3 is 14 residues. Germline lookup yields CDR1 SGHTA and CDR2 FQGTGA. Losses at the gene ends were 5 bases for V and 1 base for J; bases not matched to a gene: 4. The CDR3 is CASSPGTVQETQYF. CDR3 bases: TGTGCCAGCAGCCCTGGGACAGTCCAAGAGACCCAGTACTTC.

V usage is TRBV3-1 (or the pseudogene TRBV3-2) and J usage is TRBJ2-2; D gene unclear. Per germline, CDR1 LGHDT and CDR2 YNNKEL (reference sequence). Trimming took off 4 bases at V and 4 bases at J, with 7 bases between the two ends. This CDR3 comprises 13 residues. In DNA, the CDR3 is TGTGCCAGCAGCCCTCTCCCCACCGGGGAGCTGTTTTTT. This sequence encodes CASSPLPTGELFF.

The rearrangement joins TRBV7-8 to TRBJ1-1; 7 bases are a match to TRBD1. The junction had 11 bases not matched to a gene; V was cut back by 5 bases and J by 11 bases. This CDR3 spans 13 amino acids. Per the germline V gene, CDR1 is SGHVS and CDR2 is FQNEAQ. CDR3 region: CASSPGLGTAAFF. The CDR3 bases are TGTGCCAGCAGCCCGGGGCTTGGGACAGCGGCTTTCTTT.

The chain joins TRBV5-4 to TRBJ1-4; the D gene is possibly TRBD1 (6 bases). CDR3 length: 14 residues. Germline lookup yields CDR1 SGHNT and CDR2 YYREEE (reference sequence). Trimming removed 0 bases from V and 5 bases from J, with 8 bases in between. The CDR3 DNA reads TGTGCCAGCAGCTTGGGGACAGAAAATGAAAAACTGTTTTTT. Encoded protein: CASSLGTENEKLFF.

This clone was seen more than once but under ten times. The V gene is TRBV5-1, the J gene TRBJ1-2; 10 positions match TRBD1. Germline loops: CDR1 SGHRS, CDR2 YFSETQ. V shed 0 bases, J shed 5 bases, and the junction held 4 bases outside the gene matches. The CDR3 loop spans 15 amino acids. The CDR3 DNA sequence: TGCGCCAGCAGCTTGGCCGGGGGACAGGGGTATGGCTACACCTTC. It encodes CASSLAGGQGYGYTF.

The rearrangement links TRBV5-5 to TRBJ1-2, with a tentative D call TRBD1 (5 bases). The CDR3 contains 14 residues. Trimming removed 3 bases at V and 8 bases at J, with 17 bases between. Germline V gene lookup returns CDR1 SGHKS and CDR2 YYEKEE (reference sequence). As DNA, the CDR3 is TGTGCCAGCAGCTGGGGCTTCGGATTCTCCGGCTACACCTTC. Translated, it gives CASSWGFGFSGYTF. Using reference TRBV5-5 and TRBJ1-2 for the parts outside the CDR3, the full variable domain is DAGVTQSPTHLIKTRGQQVTLRCSPISGHKSVSWYQQVLGQGPQFIFQYYEKEERGRGNFPDRFSARQFPNYSSELNVNALLLGDSALYLCASSWGFGFSGYTFGSGTRLTVV.

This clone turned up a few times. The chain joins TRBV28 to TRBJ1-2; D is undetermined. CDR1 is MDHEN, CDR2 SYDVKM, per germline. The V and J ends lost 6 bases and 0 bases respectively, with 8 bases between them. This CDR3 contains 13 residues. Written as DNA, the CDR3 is TGTGCCAGCAGGCGGGCAACTAACTATGGCTACACCTTC. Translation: CASRRATNYGYTF.

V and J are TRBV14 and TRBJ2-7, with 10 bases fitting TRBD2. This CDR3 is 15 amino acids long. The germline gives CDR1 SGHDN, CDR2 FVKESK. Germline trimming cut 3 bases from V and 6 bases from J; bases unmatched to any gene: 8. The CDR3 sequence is CASSHDIAGGFEQYF. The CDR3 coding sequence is TGTGCCAGCAGCCACGACATAGCGGGAGGATTCGAGCAGTACTTC.

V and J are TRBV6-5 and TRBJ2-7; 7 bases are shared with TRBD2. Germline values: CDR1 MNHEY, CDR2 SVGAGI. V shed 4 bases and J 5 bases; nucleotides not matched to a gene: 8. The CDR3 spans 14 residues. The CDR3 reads CASSWGRAENEQYF. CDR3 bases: TGTGCCAGCAGTTGGGGGAGGGCCGAAAACGAGCAGTACTTC.

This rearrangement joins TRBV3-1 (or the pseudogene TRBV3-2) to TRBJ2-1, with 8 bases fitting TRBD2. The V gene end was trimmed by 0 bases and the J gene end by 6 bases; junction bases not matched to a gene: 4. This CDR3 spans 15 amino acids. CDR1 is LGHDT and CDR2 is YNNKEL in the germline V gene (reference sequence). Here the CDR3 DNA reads TGTGCCAGCAGCCAAGATGGACTAGCCGGCAATGAGCAGTTCTTC. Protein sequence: CASSQDGLAGNEQFF.

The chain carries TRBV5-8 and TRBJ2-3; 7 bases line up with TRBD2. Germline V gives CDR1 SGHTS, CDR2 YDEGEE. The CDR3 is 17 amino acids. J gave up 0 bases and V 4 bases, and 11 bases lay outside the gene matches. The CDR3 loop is CASSADSGPWSTDTQYF. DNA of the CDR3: TGTGCCAGCAGCGCAGATAGCGGGCCGTGGAGCACAGATACGCAGTATTTT.

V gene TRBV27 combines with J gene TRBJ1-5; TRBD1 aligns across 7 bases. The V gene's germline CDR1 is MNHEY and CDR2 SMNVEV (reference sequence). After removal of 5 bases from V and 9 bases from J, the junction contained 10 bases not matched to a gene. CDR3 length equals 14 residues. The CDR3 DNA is TGTGCCAGCAGTAAACAGGGCCCAGGGGGGCCCCAGCATTTT. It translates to CASSKQGPGGPQHF.

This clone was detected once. CDR3 sequence reads: CASSYTSSPEDEQFF. The CDR3 DNA follows: TGCGCCAGCAGCTACACTAGCTCACCGGAGGATGAGCAGTTCTTC. The chain employs TRBV5-1 and TRBJ2-1; D perhaps matches TRBD2 (6 bases). This CDR3 comprises 15 residues. CDR1 is SGHRS and CDR2 is YFSETQ in the germline V gene. Trimming removed 3 bases at V and 8 bases at J, with 18 bases between.